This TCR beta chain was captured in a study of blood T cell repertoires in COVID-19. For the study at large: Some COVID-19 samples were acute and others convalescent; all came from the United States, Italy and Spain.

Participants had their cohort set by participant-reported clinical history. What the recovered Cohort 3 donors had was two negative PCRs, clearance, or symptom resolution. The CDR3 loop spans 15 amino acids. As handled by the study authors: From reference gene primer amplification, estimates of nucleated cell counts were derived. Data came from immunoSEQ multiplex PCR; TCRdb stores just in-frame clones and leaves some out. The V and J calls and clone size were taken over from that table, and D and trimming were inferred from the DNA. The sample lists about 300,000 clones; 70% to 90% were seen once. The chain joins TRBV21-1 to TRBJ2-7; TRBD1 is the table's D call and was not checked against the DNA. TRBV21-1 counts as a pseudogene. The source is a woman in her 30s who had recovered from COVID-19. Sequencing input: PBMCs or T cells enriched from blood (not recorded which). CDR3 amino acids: CASSESGQGWYEQYF. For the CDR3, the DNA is TGTGCCAGCAGCGAATCGGGACAGGGTTGGTACGAGCAGTACTTC.